The 24 T cell receptor beta chains below come from one sample, sequenced in a study of early T cells in non-severe SARS-CoV-2 infection (dated by TCRdb to 2020 to 2022). Library method: 5' RACE. Instrument used: NextSeq 500. TCRdb reran the public reads through fastp at Q25 and MiXCR, keeping productive beta chains. Duplicate CDR3 protein sequences are folded into a single record with the most common DNA and genes. The sample table holds under 50,000 distinct CDR3 sequences, of which about 4% were seen once. The top ten hold roughly 6% of the sample. Sequences were obtained from whole blood. These receptors came from an adult who was a healthcare worker with PCR-confirmed SARS-CoV-2 infection or an uninfected control (not recorded which).

This clonotype was seen at least ten times. This chain joins TRBV7-9 and TRBJ2-2, with D perhaps matching TRBD1 (5 bases). Germline V gene lookup returns CDR1 SEHNR and CDR2 FQNEAQ (reference sequence). The CDR3 contains 18 residues. The V end lost 3 bases, the J end lost 6 bases, and 23 bases lay between the germline ends. CDR3 sequence: CASSFILETALRPGELFF. The CDR3, as DNA: TGTGCCAGCAGCTTCATATTAGAGACAGCGCTAAGGCCCGGGGAGCTGTTTTTT.

This clonotype has ten or more counts. The V gene is TRBV6-2 or TRBV6-3, the J gene TRBJ2-2; D remains unclear. From germline, CDR1 is MNHEY and CDR2 SVGEGT. The CDR3 spans 13 residues. V was shortened by 6 bases and J by 7 bases, with 12 bases between the two germline ends. CDR3 DNA: TGTGCCAGCAGGAAGGCTGAAATCGGGGAGCTGTTTTTT. Its protein is CASRKAEIGELFF.

This clonotype was observed many times. This sequence joins TRBV6-1 and TRBJ1-1, with 7 bases matching TRBD1. Germline loops: CDR1 MNHNS, CDR2 SASEGT. CDR3 length equals 15 residues. The V gene end was trimmed by 4 bases and the J gene end by 1 base; junction bases not matched to a gene: 6. The CDR3 is CASSAGQDRNTEAFF. In DNA, the CDR3 is TGTGCCAGCAGTGCCGGACAGGATCGGAACACTGAAGCTTTCTTT.

This clonotype came up a few times. This chain joins TRBV5-8 and TRBJ2-7; D unclear. V was shortened by 5 bases and J by 3 bases, with 9 bases between the two germline ends. Germline CDR1 is SGHTS and CDR2 is YDEGEE. The CDR3 sequence is 12 residues long. CDR3 sequence reads: CASSWAHYEQYF. In nucleotides, the CDR3 is TGTGCCAGCAGTTGGGCCCACTACGAGCAGTACTTC.

This clonotype was found many times. The chain employs TRBV11-2 and TRBJ2-5; the match to TRBD1 covers 12 bases. Losses at the gene ends were 6 bases for V and 1 base for J; bases not matched to a gene: 9. In germline, CDR1 is SGHAT, CDR2 FQNNGV. The CDR3 has 17 amino acids. The CDR3 nucleotides read TGTGCCAGCAGGCCCTCCCCGGGACAGGGGGCCCAAGAGACCCAGTACTTC. It specifies CASRPSPGQGAQETQYF.

This clonotype was picked up many times. The chain is built from TRBV10-3 and TRBJ2-3, with D tentatively TRBD2 (6 bases). This CDR3 is 13 amino acids long. Trimming removed 7 bases from V and 2 bases from J, with 10 bases in between. Germline CDR1 is ENHRY and CDR2 is SYGVKD. CDR3 protein: CAITGGVTDTQYF. The CDR3 bases are TGTGCCATCACTGGCGGGGTCACAGATACGCAGTATTTT.

This clonotype was seen many times. The chain uses TRBV25-1 and TRBJ1-5, with 9 positions matching TRBD1. Trimming removed 5 bases from V and 7 bases from J; junction bases left unmatched: 15. Germline lookup yields CDR1 MGHDK and CDR2 SYGVNS. The CDR3 extends over 17 amino acids. The CDR3 sequence: CASSFGRAQGAGQPQHF. CDR3 DNA: TGTGCCAGCAGTTTTGGGAGGGCACAGGGGGCAGGACAGCCCCAGCATTTT.

The chain employs TRBV4-1 and TRBJ1-2; D uncertain. This CDR3 is 12 amino acids long. Trimming took off 0 bases at V and 4 bases at J, with 3 bases between the two ends. Looked up from germline, CDR1 is MGHRA and CDR2 is YSYEKL. CDR3 region: CASSQDPYGYTF. DNA of the CDR3: TGCGCCAGCAGCCAAGATCCCTATGGCTACACCTTC.

Ten or more counts support this clonotype. The chain uses TRBV20-1 and TRBJ2-7, with D possibly matching TRBD2 (6 bases). Germline V gene sequence: CDR1 DFQATT, CDR2 SNEGSKA (reference sequence). This CDR3 is 15 amino acids long. V shed 3 bases and J shed 3 bases, with 18 bases lying between them. This CDR3 reads CSARGHPGRNYEQYF. The CDR3 DNA follows: TGCAGTGCTAGGGGGCACCCGGGGAGGAACTACGAGCAGTACTTC.

This clonotype was counted only a few times. The chain has TRBV4-2 and TRBJ2-3, with D perhaps matching TRBD2 (7 bases). Germline V gene data show CDR1 as LGHNA and CDR2 as YNFKEQ. The CDR3 consists of 16 residues. V lost 0 bases to trimming and J lost 4 bases, with 14 bases between them. CDR3 coding DNA: TGTGCCAGCAGCCAAGATATGGAGGGGGGGCCAGATACGCAGTATTTT. It is translated as CASSQDMEGGPDTQYF.

The V and J genes are TRBV2 and TRBJ2-2; TRBD2 is a possible D gene (5 bases). The CDR3 loop spans 13 amino acids. The germline CDR1 and CDR2 sequences are SNHLY and FYNNEI. V lost 4 bases and J lost 6, with 9 bases in between. CDR3 coding DNA: TGTGCCAGCAGTGTCGAGGGATCCGGGGAGCTGTTTTTT. Its translation is CASSVEGSGELFF.

The sample holds many counts of this clonotype. CDR3 residues: CASSQEANGGNIQYF. The CDR3, as DNA: TGCGCCAGCAGCCAAGAAGCGAACGGGGGAAACATTCAGTACTTC. The chain couples TRBV4-3 to TRBJ2-4; D is perhaps TRBD2 (6 bases). The CDR3 covers 15 residues. V lost 0 bases, J lost 6 bases, and 12 bases lay in between. The V gene's germline CDR1 is LGHNA and CDR2 YSLEER.

This chain's CDR3 is CASSFGQGEEKLFF. The CDR3 DNA follows: TGTGCCAGCAGCTTCGGACAGGGAGAAGAAAAACTGTTTTTT. The chain links TRBV3-1 to TRBJ1-4; 8 bases map to TRBD1. The germline CDR1 and CDR2 sequences are LGHDT and YNNKEL (reference sequence). The CDR3 runs 14 residues. V shed 5 bases and J 8 bases; nucleotides not matched to a gene: 7.

This clonotype occurred a few times. The rearrangement links TRBV5-1 to TRBJ2-7; no reliable D call. There are 13 residues in the CDR3. From germline, CDR1 is SGHRS and CDR2 YFSETQ. Trimming cost V 5 bases and J 4 bases, with 13 bases left between them. In nucleotides, the CDR3 is TGCGCCAGCAGGGCATCCCCGAATTACGAGCAGTACTTC. Protein: CASRASPNYEQYF.

The chain uses TRBV7-2 and TRBJ2-1; D unclear. The ends were cut back, 5 bases at V and 10 bases at J, with 18 bases in the middle. The CDR3 sequence is 14 residues long. From germline, CDR1 is SGHTA and CDR2 FQGNSA. Written as DNA, the CDR3 is TGTGCCAGCAGCGTAGACTCGTCCCTTGGGGAGCAGTTCTTC. This encodes CASSVDSSLGEQFF.

This clonotype was observed many times. The chain employs TRBV14 and TRBJ2-5, with 11 bases fitting TRBD2. CDR1 and CDR2 from the germline V gene are SGHDN and FVKESK. The CDR3 runs to 17 residues. The junction had 10 bases not matched to a gene; V was cut back by 2 bases and J by 5 bases. CDR3 amino acids: CASSQPRLAGFRETQYF. DNA for the CDR3: TGTGCCAGCAGCCAACCACGACTAGCGGGATTCCGGGAGACCCAGTACTTC.

This clonotype has a count of ten or more. The CDR3 loop is CASSWEIRSGNTIYF. The CDR3 DNA reads TGTGCCAGCAGCTGGGAAATTCGGTCTGGAAACACCATATATTTT. The V gene is TRBV5-5, the J gene TRBJ1-3; D is unresolved. The CDR3 is 15 amino acids. Between the trimmed V and J ends, which lost 3 bases and 1 base, there was a span of 11 bases. Germline-derived CDR1 and CDR2 are SGHKS and YYEKEE (reference sequence).

This clonotype has at least ten counts. This rearrangement joins TRBV24-1 to TRBJ1-2; no firm D call. The CDR3 is 12 residues long. Germline V gene sequence: CDR1 KGHDR, CDR2 SFDVKD. The V end lost 0 bases, the J end lost 8 bases, and 6 bases lay between the germline ends. CDR3 sequence: CATSDLNEGYTF. CDR3 in DNA: TGTGCCACCAGTGATTTGAATGAGGGCTACACCTTC.

This clonotype came up many times. V and J are TRBV7-2 and TRBJ2-2; no reliable D call. Germline V lookup: CDR1 SGHTA, CDR2 FQGNSA. Trimming removed 8 bases at V and 0 bases at J, with 7 bases between. The CDR3 totals 13 residues. CDR3 loop: CASGGANTGELFF. The DNA for the CDR3 is TGTGCCAGCGGCGGAGCGAACACCGGGGAGCTGTTTTTT.

Only one count was recorded for this clonotype. A much larger clone differs by one base, so this may be a read error. The rearrangement joins TRBV5-1 to TRBJ1-4; TRBD1 aligns across 8 bases. This CDR3 is 15 amino acids long. Germline CDR1 reads SGHRS; CDR2 reads YFSETQ. DNA of the CDR3: TGCACCAGCAGCCTGGACAGGGCAGGCCTCGGGGGGCTGTTTTTT. This translates into CTSSLDRAGLGGLFF.

This clonotype was counted ten times or more. This chain uses TRBV5-4 with TRBJ1-1; tentative D call: TRBD1 (5 bases). The CDR3 has 13 amino acids. Germline values: CDR1 SGHNT, CDR2 YYREEE (reference sequence). The V gene lost 3 bases and the J gene lost 6 bases, with 12 bases spanning the gap. The CDR3 loop is CASSSQGWAEAFF. In DNA, the CDR3 is TGTGCCAGCAGCTCCCAGGGATGGGCTGAAGCTTTCTTT.

This chain connects TRBV15 to TRBJ2-2; no reliable D call. Germline CDR1 is LNHNV and CDR2 is YYDKDF (reference sequence). V lost 5 bases to trimming and J lost 4 bases, with 17 bases between them. The CDR3 runs to 16 residues. CDR3 coding DNA: TGTGCCACCAGCTCCCGATCGGTAGATTCCACCGGGGAGCTGTTTTTT. It codes for CATSSRSVDSTGELFF. The full variable domain, its missing parts supplied by reference TRBV15 and TRBJ2-2, is DAMVIQNPRYQVTQFGKPVTLSCSQTLNHNVMYWYQQKSSQAPKLLFHYYDKDFNNEADTPDNFQSRRPNTSFCFLDIRSPGLGDTAMYLCATSSRSVDSTGELFFGEGSRLTVL.

Ten or more counts support this clonotype. The chain recombines TRBV4-1 with TRBJ2-7; D is uncertain. Germline CDR1 MGHRA, CDR2 YSYEKL. Trimming pared 4 bases from V and 2 bases from J, leaving 9 bases between. The CDR3 extends over 13 amino acids. In DNA, the CDR3 is TGCGCCAGCAGCCCAGGATTTGCCTACGAGCAGTACTTC. This sequence encodes CASSPGFAYEQYF.

This clonotype was seen ten or more times. V and J are TRBV6-6 and TRBJ1-5; 9 positions agree with TRBD1. There are 16 residues in the CDR3. V dropped 2 bases and J dropped 4; count of bases not matched to a gene: 6. The germline V gene has CDR1 MNHNY and CDR2 SVGAGI (reference sequence). The CDR3 protein is CASSYDRTGENQPQHF. The CDR3 DNA sequence: TGTGCCAGCAGTTACGATAGGACAGGGGAGAATCAGCCCCAGCATTTT.